These 10 T cell receptor beta chains came from one sample sequenced in a study of blood T cell repertoires in COVID-19. Measured with immunoSEQ multiplex PCR; TCRdb has only the in-frame clones, and not every one. Here the sample spans about 150,000 clones, approximately 82% being singletons. The sample was peripheral blood. The receptors were sampled from a woman in her 70s who had recovered from COVID-19.

This clone was observed a single time. The chain couples TRBV5-4 to TRBJ2-1, with TRBD2 matching over 9 bases. V lost 9 bases and J lost 6; bases outside the gene matches: 10. The length of the CDR3 is 14 residues. Germline V gives CDR1 SGHNT, CDR2 YYREEE (reference sequence). As DNA, the CDR3 is TGTGCCACCTCACCGGGACTAGCTTCCAATGAGCAGTTCTTC. This encodes CATSPGLASNEQFF.

This chain connects TRBV6-5 to TRBJ2-1; TRBD2 aligns across 12 bases. Per the germline V gene, CDR1 is MNHEY and CDR2 is SVGAGI. This CDR3 is built from 16 residues. V trimming: 0 bases; J trimming: 6 bases; junction bases outside the gene matches: 3. CDR3 region: CASSYSGTSGPNEQFF. CDR3 DNA sequence: TGTGCCAGCAGTTACTCGGGGACTAGCGGGCCCAATGAGCAGTTCTTC.

Points on this clone: A much larger clone lies a single base off, so this may be a read error. V and J are TRBV29-1 and TRBJ2-7, with 8 bases identical to TRBD2. The CDR3 loop spans 15 amino acids. V dropped 6 bases and J dropped 2; count of bases not matched to a gene: 12. The germline V gene encodes CDR1 SQVTM and CDR2 ANQGSEA. The CDR3 DNA sequence: TGCAGCGTCCAGCAGCGGGAGACACGCGCCTACGAGCAGTACTTC. Protein product: CSVQQRETRAYEQYF.

The gene calls are TRBV9 and TRBJ1-1, with D unclear. The germline V gene has CDR1 SGDLS and CDR2 YYNGEE. V was clipped by 3 bases and J by 0 bases, with 6 bases between them. The CDR3 consists of 13 residues. CDR3 DNA: TGTGCCAGCAGCGAAGCCATGAACACTGAAGCTTTCTTT. Amino acids: CASSEAMNTEAFF.

V usage is TRBV5-1 and J usage is TRBJ1-1; 8 bases fit TRBD1. With 2 bases clipped from V and 4 bases from J, the junction kept 1 base outside the gene matches. The CDR3 totals 13 residues. The germline V gene has CDR1 SGHRS and CDR2 YFSETQ. The CDR3 DNA is TGCGCCAGCAGCTTCCAGGGGGCCACTGAAGCTTTCTTT. Translating it yields CASSFQGATEAFF.

The rearrangement links TRBV6-6 to TRBJ1-4; D call uncertain. CDR1 is MNHNY, CDR2 SVGAGI, per germline (reference sequence). V was cut by 6 bases and J by 8 bases, with 7 bases left in between. CDR3 length: 11 amino acids. CDR3 sequence: CASSFPEKLFF. CDR3 coding DNA: TGTGCCAGCAGCTTTCCCGAAAAACTGTTTTTT.

This rearrangement joins TRBV19 to TRBJ1-4; 7 nucleotides agree with TRBD1. The germline CDR1 and CDR2 sequences are LNHDA and SQIVND (reference sequence). Trimming cost V 5 bases and J 3 bases; bases outside gene matches: 6. The CDR3 runs to 15 residues. As DNA, the CDR3 is TGTGCCAGTAGTGCCAGACAGGGCGCTAATGAAAAACTGTTTTTT. Its translation: CASSARQGANEKLFF.

The rearrangement uses TRBV5-6 and TRBJ1-1, with TRBD1 as a possible D gene (5 bases). V was cut by 3 bases and J by 8 bases, with 17 bases left in between. This CDR3 has 14 residues. Germline lookup yields CDR1 SGHDT and CDR2 YYEEEE. The CDR3 DNA reads as TGTGCCAGCAGCTCAGTATCAGGGTTGGGGGAAGCTTTCTTT. Translation gives CASSSVSGLGEAFF.

The chain combines TRBV7-2 with TRBJ1-1; no clear D. Trimming left V 1 base short and J 1 base short, with 7 bases between. This CDR3 contains 14 residues. Germline V CDR1 and CDR2: SGHTA, FQGNSA. CDR3 in amino acids: CASSLGRGNTEAFF. The CDR3, as DNA: TGTGCCAGCAGCTTAGGGCGGGGGAACACTGAAGCTTTCTTT.

The gene calls are TRBV15 and TRBJ1-2; unclear D gene. V shed 3 bases and J shed 6 bases, with 14 bases lying between them. The V gene's germline CDR1 is LNHNV and CDR2 YYDKDF (reference sequence). This CDR3 has 14 residues. CDR3 residues: CATSRVTGPDGYTF. CDR3 nucleotides: TGTGCCACCAGCAGGGTGACGGGTCCGGATGGCTACACCTTC.